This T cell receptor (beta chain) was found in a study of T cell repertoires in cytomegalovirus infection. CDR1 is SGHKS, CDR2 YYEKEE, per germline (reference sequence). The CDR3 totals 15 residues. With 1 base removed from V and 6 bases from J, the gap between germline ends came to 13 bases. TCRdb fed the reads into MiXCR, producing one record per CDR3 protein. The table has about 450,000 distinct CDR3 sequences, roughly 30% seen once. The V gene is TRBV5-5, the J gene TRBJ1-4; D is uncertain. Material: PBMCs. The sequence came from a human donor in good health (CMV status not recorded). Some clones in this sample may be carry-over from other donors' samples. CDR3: CASSLYVPADEKLFF. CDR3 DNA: TGTGCCAGCAGCTTGTACGTCCCGGCGGATGAAAAACTGTTTTTT.